What follows is one TCR beta chain and its context. Its antigen is as yet unknown. The source of the sample is a study of T cell responses to AZD1222 COVID-19 vaccine. The study's findings and limits: Unmutated variant regions reportedly attract nearly half of all spike-specific TCRs.

Libraries were prepared by immunoSEQ multiplex PCR; TCRdb keeps only in-frame clonotypes and omits some of them. The sample carries over 100,000 clones, 70% to 90% recorded once. This CDR3 has 12 amino acids. Trimming stripped 4 bases from V and 5 bases from J, with 9 bases between. CDR1 SEHNR and CDR2 FQNEAQ come from the germline V gene (reference sequence). The V and J genes are TRBV7-9 and TRBJ2-7, with D possibly TRBD1 on 6 matching bases. The origin of this receptor is an adult in good health. Sequences were derived from peripheral blood, sampled on day 0 of AZD1222 vaccination. The DNA of the CDR3 is TGTGCCAGCAGCTGGGCAGGGGACGAGCAGTACTTC. This sequence encodes CASSWAGDEQYF. The full variable domain, in which reference TRBV7-9 and TRBJ2-7 provide the parts outside the CDR3, is DTGVSQNPRHKITKRGQNVTFRCDPISEHNRLYWYRQTLGQGPEFLTYFQNEAQLEKSRLLSDRFSAERPKGSFSTLEIQRTEQGDSAMYLCASSWAGDEQYFGPGTRLTVT.